Listed below are T cell receptor beta chains from one sample, sequenced in a study of blood T cell repertoires in COVID-19. Generated by immunoSEQ multiplex PCR, the TCRdb table keeps only in-frame clones and is missing some. Here the sample spans around 67,000 clones, just under 85% being singletons. Sequenced input: peripheral blood. All receptors derive from a man in his 70s with acute or convalescent COVID-19. Both conserved end residues are trimmed from each CDR3. Fields, in order: V gene, D gene, clone size, J gene, CDR3 protein. The D gene is left open where the match is weak. Some rows have no size entry. The others give once, few or many, or a class for an expanded clone.

TRBV5-1,TRBD1,few,TRBJ1-1,ASSLGRGQGARSEAF
TRBV6-2/TRBV6-3,.,.,TRBJ2-7,ASSSPRRGPYEQY
TRBV10-3,TRBD1,.,TRBJ1-5,AITGDSNQPQH
TRBV10-1,.,.,TRBJ1-1,ASSFGGLNTEAF
TRBV18,TRBD1,.,TRBJ2-2,ASSRDRPPNTGELF
TRBV19,.,.,TRBJ2-7,ASSIAGPDYEQY
TRBV5-1,.,.,TRBJ1-6,ASRQDNSPLH
TRBV28,.,.,TRBJ2-7,ASSALGNRVYEQY
TRBV7-2,TRBD1,.,TRBJ2-2,ASSLRGQPFGELF
TRBV3-1/TRBV3-2,.,.,TRBJ2-7,ASSPSQPRREQY
TRBV20-1,TRBD2,.,TRBJ2-5,SASEAGVRETQY
TRBV6-5,TRBD1,.,TRBJ1-2,ASRARDRVGYT
TRBV5-5,TRBD1,.,TRBJ1-2,ASSPQTDRGHGYT
TRBV30,TRBD1,few,TRBJ1-5,ATRRDRASQPQH
TRBV13,.,.,TRBJ2-3,ASSLEASGSDTQY
TRBV28,.,once,TRBJ1-5,ASTLGGAGQPQH
TRBV19,TRBD1,.,TRBJ1-6,ASSIDRGPNSPLH
TRBV7-3,.,.,TRBJ2-3,ASSRRQSDTQY
TRBV18,.,.,TRBJ2-7,ASSPGDRSYEQY
TRBV7-9,.,.,TRBJ2-7,ASHDGTTFYEQY
TRBV11-2,.,.,TRBJ2-1,ASSPTGNEQF
TRBV28,TRBD1,.,TRBJ2-7,ASSLSGQIYEQY
TRBV6-5,TRBD1,.,TRBJ2-7,ASSRTGAYEQY
TRBV5-1,.,.,TRBJ2-5,ASSLLGQGETQY
TRBV5-1,.,.,TRBJ1-3,ASSPWARSSGNTIY
TRBV2,.,.,TRBJ1-1,ASSSDSGTEAF
TRBV5-1,.,.,TRBJ2-3,ASSANRALETDTQY
TRBV18,.,.,TRBJ1-2,ASSPGQGTYGYT
TRBV20-1,TRBD2,.,TRBJ2-3,SASALAGTGTQY
TRBV10-3,TRBD1,.,TRBJ1-2,AISDPGQGVYGYT
TRBV7-9,.,.,TRBJ1-1,ASSRGGEAF
TRBV10-2,TRBD2,.,TRBJ2-1,ASVLTSGNEQF
TRBV28,.,.,TRBJ2-5,ASSARNQETQY
TRBV18,TRBD1,.,TRBJ1-2,ASSQTTGANYGYT
TRBV13,TRBD1,few,TRBJ1-5,ASSRGDRDVQPQH
TRBV24-1,.,once,TRBJ1-5,ATSGTGGGNQPQH
TRBV6-6,.,.,TRBJ2-2,ASRAGANTGELF
TRBV19,.,.,TRBJ2-5,ASRSQQETQY
TRBV9,TRBD1,.,TRBJ2-1,ASSPGGEQF
TRBV7-8,.,.,TRBJ1-4,ASTPGAGRTTNEKLF
TRBV28,.,.,TRBJ2-2,ASSPLNPVTNTGELF
TRBV27,.,.,TRBJ1-2,ASRSSGNYGYT
TRBV5-1,.,.,TRBJ2-6,ASSFGSGANVLT
TRBV7-3,TRBD2,.,TRBJ2-7,ASSLTPLGLAGGSREQY
TRBV2,.,.,TRBJ2-2,ASRALFTGELF
TRBV4-2,.,.,TRBJ1-1,ASSQDTQAEAF
TRBV9,.,.,TRBJ2-2,ATQRGGANTGELF
TRBV13,TRBD1,.,TRBJ2-6,ASSLAPTGVSGANVLT
TRBV7-2,TRBD2,.,TRBJ2-7,ASSLREGAYEQY
TRBV3-1/TRBV3-2,.,.,TRBJ2-7,ASSQGLALYEQY
TRBV5-1,.,.,TRBJ1-2,ASSSEVGYGYT
TRBV6-5,TRBD1,.,TRBJ1-5,ASSKRGPSQPQH
TRBV21-1,.,once,TRBJ2-1,ASPPGTSVNEQF
TRBV14,.,.,TRBJ2-1,ASSQGVRGGYNEQF
TRBV6-1,.,few,TRBJ1-2,ASCETKGQGSSYT
TRBV7-2,TRBD1,.,TRBJ2-7,ASSLAQPGQGNQY
TRBV5-1,.,once,TRBJ1-1,ASSLYPGLNTEAF
TRBV28,TRBD1,.,TRBJ2-1,ASTTAGQGNNEQF
TRBV10-3,TRBD1,few,TRBJ1-4,AISSDRGGNEKLF
TRBV7-8,.,many,TRBJ1-1,ASSPKTGPITEAF